One T cell receptor (beta chain) is described in this entry. This entry comes from a study of graft-versus-host responses after intestinal transplantation. Across the whole study: All recipients were transplanted with multivisceral, liver-intestinal, or isolated intestinal grafts.

TCRdb's copy holds only in-frame clones and misses some; the assay was immunoSEQ multiplex PCR. The repertoire includes about 25,000 clones, about 94% of them detected once, and nearly 0.85% sits in the top ten. Germline values: CDR1 SGDLS, CDR2 YYNGEE. The CDR3 consists of 15 residues. With 9 bases removed from V and 7 bases from J, the gap between germline ends came to 20 bases. This chain joins TRBV9 and TRBJ1-6; the D is unclear. The sample was PBMCs, taken approximately 30 days after intestinal transplant. The receptor's source is a human patient who received an intestinal transplant, so some T cells may come from the graft donor. The CDR3 spells CATGEGSSSNSPLHF. The DNA for the CDR3 is TGTGCCACCGGAGAAGGGAGTTCTTCGAATTCACCCCTCCACTTT.